A single sample is the source of the 10 T cell receptor beta chains below, sequenced in a study of immune heterogeneity within non-small cell lung tumors. Multiplex PCR amplified the TCR beta CDR3 region. Its first round ran for roughly 10 cycles with 32 V and 13 J primers. Via MiXCR, TCRdb re-called the multiplex PCR reads, giving one row per CDR3 protein. The data hold roughly 8,900 distinct CDR3 sequences, with roughly a third observed a single time. The template consisted of bulk tumor genomic DNA, with about 620 ng used per sample. Biopsies, several per primary tumor and spaced far apart, were collected during surgery. Curative operations were performed on patients who had untreated, newly diagnosed non-small cell lung cancer. The source material was lung tumor tissue. Every receptor here comes from a man aged 55 to 70 with non-small cell lung cancer.

The sample holds many counts of this clonotype. The CDR3 region has the DNA TGTGCCAGCAGCTGGGTGGGCACAGATACGCAGTATTTT. Translation gives CASSWVGTDTQYF. The chain couples TRBV11-2 to TRBJ2-3; D uncertain. The CDR3 covers 13 residues. The V end was cut by 4 bases, the J end by 1 base, with 6 bases between. Germline V gene lookup returns CDR1 SGHAT and CDR2 FQNNGV. The variable domain in full, completed from reference TRBV11-2 and TRBJ2-3, reads EAGVAQSPRYKIIEKRQSVAFWCNPISGHATLYWYQQILGQGPKLLIQFQNNGVVDDSQLPKDRFSAERLKGVDSTLKIQPAKLEDSAVYLCASSWVGTDTQYFGPGTRLTVL.

The chain is built from TRBV6-2 or TRBV6-3 and TRBJ2-7, with D tentatively TRBD1 (6 bases). The CDR3 is made up of 17 amino acids. Germline CDR1 MNHEY, CDR2 SVGEGT. Trimming removed 6 bases from V and 3 bases from J, with 24 bases in between. The CDR3 is CASRKGVPIRDNYEQYF. DNA for the CDR3: TGTGCCAGCAGGAAGGGGGTTCCTATTCGGGACAACTACGAGCAGTACTTC.

As for this clonotype: Being one base from a much bigger clone, this may be a read error. This chain links TRBV5-6 with TRBJ2-5; 7 bases agree with TRBD1. Germline V gives CDR1 SGHDT, CDR2 YYEEEE. The CDR3 extends over 13 amino acids. DNA of the CDR3: TGTGCCAGCAGCTACGGGACAGAAGAGATCCAGTACTTC. Residues: CASSYGTEEIQYF. The whole variable domain, filled in from reference TRBV5-6 and TRBJ2-5, reads DAGVTQSPTHLIKTRGQQVTLRCSPKSGHDTVSWYQQALGQGPQFIFQYYEEEERQRGNFPDRFSGHQFPNYSSELNVNALLLGDSALYLCASSYGTEEIQYFGPGTRLLVL.

This clonotype appeared a few times. Given a much more abundant clone one base away, this may be a read error. The V and J genes are TRBV28 and TRBJ2-7, with no clear D. This CDR3 is built from 13 residues. V lost 6 bases, J lost 3 bases, and 12 bases lay in between. Germline loops: CDR1 MDHEN, CDR2 SYDVKM. The CDR3 coding sequence is TGTGCCAGCAGCCCCATAAGCCTCTACGAGCAGTACTTC. Its protein product is CASSPISLYEQYF.

The V gene is TRBV6-1, the J gene TRBJ2-1, with D perhaps TRBD2 (7 bases). The germline CDR1 and CDR2 sequences are MNHNS and SASEGT. Between the trimmed V and J ends, which lost 8 bases and 0 bases, there was a span of 17 bases. There are 16 residues in the CDR3. The CDR3 protein is CASRGGPKGSYNEQFF. DNA for the CDR3: TGTGCCAGCCGCGGGGGCCCCAAAGGCTCCTACAATGAGCAGTTCTTC.

Regarding this clonotype: An end of the junction differs from the germline gene, which may be a read error. This chain uses TRBV9 with TRBJ2-2; perhaps D is TRBD1 or TRBD2 (5 bases each). There are 13 residues in the CDR3. Germline assignment: CDR1 SGDLS and CDR2 YYNGEE. CDR3 sequence (DNA): TGTGCCAGCAGCGTAGGGGGGACCGGGGAGATGTTTTTT. Translated: CASSVGGTGEMFF. The full variable domain, rest sourced from reference TRBV9 and TRBJ2-2, is DSGVTQTPKHLITATGQRVTLRCSPRSGDLSVYWYQQSLDQGLQFLIQYYNGEERAKGNILERFSAQQFPDLHSELNLSSLELGDSALYFCASSVGGTGEMFFGEGSRLTVL.

This clonotype was detected ten times or more. V gene TRBV6-2 or TRBV6-3 combines with J gene TRBJ2-3, with 7 nucleotides matching TRBD2. V was clipped by 6 bases and J by 1 base; unmatched bases: 10. The CDR3 extends over 16 amino acids. Germline V CDR1 and CDR2: MNHEY, SVGEGT. The CDR3 region is CASRHPLAGGTDTQYF. The CDR3 DNA reads as TGTGCCAGCAGGCACCCTTTGGCGGGAGGCACAGATACGCAGTATTTT.

The V gene is TRBV5-1, the J gene TRBJ2-1; D may be TRBD2 (6 bases). The CDR3 runs to 14 residues. The V and J ends lost 6 bases and 0 bases respectively, with 10 bases between them. Germline CDR1 reads SGHRS; CDR2 reads YFSETQ. CDR3 region: CASTPDYSYNEQFF. For the CDR3, the DNA is TGCGCCAGCACACCGGACTACTCCTACAATGAGCAGTTCTTC.

The chain couples TRBV6-1 to TRBJ2-7; D possibly matches TRBD1 or TRBD2 (6 bases each). The CDR3 contains 13 residues. V was clipped by 8 bases and J by 5 bases, with 16 bases between them. In germline, CDR1 is MNHNS, CDR2 SASEGT. The CDR3 DNA reads TGTGCCAGCCAAGAGGGGGGCTTCAACGAGCAGTACTTC. Encoded protein: CASQEGGFNEQYF.

This clonotype showed up just once. J is TRBJ1-2 and V is TRBV28; D is unclear. Trimming cost V 5 bases and J 8 bases, with 12 bases left between them. Germline lookup yields CDR1 MDHEN and CDR2 SYDVKM. The CDR3 contains 12 residues. CDR3 DNA sequence: TGTGCCAGCAGTCGGATGGAATTAGGCTACACCTTC. Its translation: CASSRMELGYTF.